This record looks at one TCR beta chain sequence and its context. This CDR3 comprises 14 residues. Trimming pared 1 base from V and 8 bases from J, leaving 13 bases between. Germline CDR1 and CDR2: LNHNV and YYDKDF (reference sequence). Researchers ran the assay at a deep level. Assay: immunoSEQ multiplex PCR; the TCRdb copy retains only in-frame clones and omits some. This table holds approximately 2.4 million clones, roughly 95% found once. This record comes from a study of shared clonotypes between healthy human individuals. The sequence came from a man younger than 35 in good health. The chain recombines TRBV15 with TRBJ2-3, with D unresolved. The sequenced material came from naive CD4+ T cells sorted from blood. Specified subset: CD45RA+ positively selected. DNA for the CDR3: TGTGCCACCAGCAGAGTTGGTGGTCCCGGTACGCAGTATTTT. It codes for CATSRVGGPGTQYF.